This T cell receptor beta chain was documented in a study of cytotoxic CD8 clonotypes in ibrutinib-treated CLL. Study-level information: On average, each sample had approximately 280,000 productive templates and around 100,000 productive rearrangements.

The CDR3 totals 15 residues. Germline V gives CDR1 LNHDA, CDR2 SQIVND (reference sequence). The V and J ends lost 6 bases and 3 bases, in that order; junction bases with no gene match: 4. Clones were sequenced by immunoSEQ multiplex PCR, and TCRdb holds only the in-frame ones, with some missing. The sample has about 85,000 clones; roughly three quarters are singletons. J is TRBJ2-1 and V is TRBV19; 11 bases line up with TRBD1. Sample: PBMCs, taken after 12 months of ibrutinib treatment. This TCR was sampled from a human donor with chronic lymphocytic leukemia. The DNA for the CDR3 is TGTGCCAGTAGCAGGGGGACAGGGGGCTACAATGAGCAGTTCTTC. This gives the protein CASSRGTGGYNEQFF. The full variable domain, its missing parts supplied by reference TRBV19 and TRBJ2-1, is DGGITQSPKYLFRKEGQNVTLSCEQNLNHDAMYWYRQDPGQGLRLIYYSQIVNDFQKGDIAEGYSVSREKKESFPLTVTSAQKNPTAFYLCASSRGTGGYNEQFFGPGTRLTVL.